This T cell receptor (beta chain) appears in the sequencing data of a study of siplizumab effects on memory and regulatory T cells. About this clone itself: Antigen specificity is unknown.

Sequencing used immunoSEQ multiplex PCR; TCRdb keeps in-frame clones, though not all of them. Counted here are 9,000 to 15,000 clones, around 46% occurring once; the ten biggest clones make up roughly two fifths. Cells from the mixed lymphocyte reaction underwent coculture for 6 to 7 days at 37 degrees C. Germline CDR1 reads PRHDT; CDR2 reads FYEKMQ (reference sequence). V gave up 6 bases and J gave up 3 bases; unmatched junction bases: 7. CDR3 length equals 15 residues. This chain uses TRBV13 with TRBJ2-1; 8 nucleotides line up with TRBD1. The sequence derives from a human donor in good health; the cells came from an allogeneic mixed lymphocyte reaction. Some clones in this sample may be carry-over from other donors' samples. The specimen was CFSE-low (dividing) CD8+ T cells sorted from an allogeneic mixed lymphocyte reaction. The CDR3 DNA reads as TGTGCCAGCAGGGACAGGGCGGGAAGCTACAATGAGCAGTTCTTC. Its protein is CASRDRAGSYNEQFF. Looking up the rest from reference TRBV13 and TRBJ2-1 gives the full variable domain: AAGVIQSPRHLIKEKRETATLKCYPIPRHDTVYWYQQGPGQDPQFLISFYEKMQSDKGSIPDRFSAQQFSDYHSELNMSSLELGDSALYFCASRDRAGSYNEQFFGPGTRLTVL.